This TCR beta chain was observed in a study of blood T cell repertoires in COVID-19. Across the whole study: The analysed material was cDNA or gDNA that came from T cells, B-cell-depleted T cells, or PBMCs.

Participants were placed into cohorts based on the clinical history they reported. Individuals in the exposed group had encountered a COVID-19 case within 2 weeks preceding study entry. As handled by the study authors: Nucleated cell number was recorded as an estimate derived from reference gene primer amplification. Some clones are missing from TCRdb's copy, which holds only in-frame ones; the method was immunoSEQ multiplex PCR. V and J calls and clone size come straight from that table; D and trimming were deduced from the DNA. Among about 180,000 clones listed, 60% to 80% were seen once. The CDR3 contains 15 residues. Trimming took 0 bases from V and 4 from J; bases not matched to a gene: 4. In germline, CDR1 is SGHRS, CDR2 YFSETQ.

The source material was PBMCs or T cells enriched from blood (not recorded which). V is TRBV5-1 and J is TRBJ1-3; 7 positions match TRBD1. This sequence originates from a man aged 60 to 69 who had been exposed to COVID-19. Here the CDR3 reads CASSLETGSGNTIYF. CDR3 coding DNA: TGCGCCAGCAGCTTGGAGACAGGGTCAGGAAACACCATATATTTT.